Listed below are T cell receptor beta chains from one sample, sequenced in a study of response to subunit inactivated influenza vaccine. TCRdb used MiXCR to reprocess the RT-PCR reads, holding one entry per CDR3 protein. The sample includes more than 450,000 distinct CDR3 sequences, around 10% of them seen just once. This sample also appeared in a second study, on T cells expressing NK-cell markers.

Source: PBMCs from blood, taken on the day of vaccination. Receptor source: a man between 50 and 59 years old who received an inactivated influenza vaccine. Each CDR3 is given with its conserved first and last residue. A D gene is named only where the DNA matches it firmly. Some rows have no size entry. The others give once, few or many, or a class for an expanded clone.

cdr3_aa: CSASVDLLLNTEAFF
cdr3_nt: TGCAGTGCTAGTGTGGACCTACTTTTGAACACTGAAGCTTTCTTT
v_call: TRBV20-1
d_call: NA
clone_size: few
j_call: TRBJ1-1

cdr3_aa: CASSVDWGGLVQYF
cdr3_nt: TGTGCCAGCAGCGTAGATTGGGGCGGATTAGTGCAGTACTTC
v_call: TRBV9
d_call: NA
clone_size: few
j_call: TRBJ2-7

cdr3_aa: CATSARREETQYF
cdr3_nt: TGTGCCACCAGCGCGAGGAGGGAAGAGACCCAGTACTTC
v_call: TRBV15
d_call: NA
clone_size: NA
j_call: TRBJ2-5

cdr3_aa: CASSFGGSSYNEQFF
cdr3_nt: TGTGCCAGCAGTTTTGGGGGCAGCTCCTACAATGAGCAGTTCTTC
v_call: TRBV27
d_call: NA
clone_size: many
j_call: TRBJ2-1

cdr3_aa: CAISESLGGRGEKLFF
cdr3_nt: TGTGCCATCAGTGAGTCTCTCGGGGGACGAGGAGAAAAACTGTTTTTT
v_call: TRBV10-3
d_call: NA
clone_size: NA
j_call: TRBJ1-4

cdr3_aa: CASSPQDRGWADTQYF
cdr3_nt: TGTGCCAGCAGTCCGCAGGACAGGGGGTGGGCAGATACGCAGTATTTT
v_call: TRBV6-1
d_call: TRBD1
clone_size: NA
j_call: TRBJ2-3

cdr3_aa: CASSQDSSGSTGELFF
cdr3_nt: TGTGCCAGCAGCCAAGATTCAAGCGGGAGCACCGGGGAGCTGTTTTTT
v_call: TRBV4-2
d_call: TRBD2
clone_size: many
j_call: TRBJ2-2

cdr3_aa: CASSLAFTKETQYF
cdr3_nt: TGCGCCAGCAGCTTGGCTTTTACGAAAGAGACCCAGTACTTC
v_call: TRBV5-1
d_call: NA
clone_size: NA
j_call: TRBJ2-5

cdr3_aa: CASSPSVGRQSSYEQYF
cdr3_nt: TGCGCCAGCAGCCCGTCTGTTGGGCGACAGAGCTCCTACGAGCAGTACTTC
v_call: TRBV5-1
d_call: NA
clone_size: few
j_call: TRBJ2-7

cdr3_aa: CASSSYLLAGEDTQYF
cdr3_nt: TGCGCCAGCAGCTCATATCTACTAGCCGGGGAGGATACGCAGTATTTT
v_call: TRBV5-1
d_call: NA
clone_size: NA
j_call: TRBJ2-3

cdr3_aa: CASSETLQRGTEAFF
cdr3_nt: TGTGCCAGCAGTGAAACTCTTCAGCGGGGGACTGAAGCTTTCTTT
v_call: TRBV25-1
d_call: NA
clone_size: many
j_call: TRBJ1-1

cdr3_aa: CASSLIAGAGVVGTDTQYF
cdr3_nt: TGTGCCAGCAGCCTCATCGCTGGAGCGGGAGTGGTCGGCACAGATACGCAGTATTTT
v_call: TRBV3-1
d_call: TRBD2
clone_size: NA
j_call: TRBJ2-3

cdr3_aa: CSVGGLPGELFF
cdr3_nt: TGCAGCGTTGGGGGACTCCCCGGGGAGCTGTTTTTT
v_call: TRBV29-1
d_call: NA
clone_size: many
j_call: TRBJ2-2

cdr3_aa: CASSQDLAGSYEQYF
cdr3_nt: TGTGCCAGCAGCCAAGATCTGGCGGGGTCCTACGAGCAGTACTTC
v_call: TRBV4-2
d_call: NA
clone_size: few
j_call: TRBJ2-7

cdr3_aa: CASSQGGLVTGELFF
cdr3_nt: TGCGCCAGCAGCCAAGGGGGCCTTGTTACCGGGGAGCTGTTTTTT
v_call: TRBV4-3
d_call: NA
clone_size: many
j_call: TRBJ2-2

cdr3_aa: CASNVPGQGDQQAFF
cdr3_nt: TGTGCCAGCAATGTTCCGGGACAGGGGGACCAACAAGCTTTCTTT
v_call: TRBV12-3/TRBV12-4
d_call: TRBD1
clone_size: NA
j_call: TRBJ1-1

cdr3_aa: CASSQAGRTNEKLFF
cdr3_nt: TGCGCCAGCAGCCAAGCGGGCAGAACTAATGAAAAACTGTTTTTT
v_call: TRBV4-1
d_call: NA
clone_size: NA
j_call: TRBJ1-4

cdr3_aa: CASSFSGRNNSPLHF
cdr3_nt: TGTGCCAGCAGTTTCTCGGGACGGAATAATTCACCCCTCCACTTT
v_call: TRBV12-3/TRBV12-4
d_call: NA
clone_size: many
j_call: TRBJ1-6

cdr3_aa: CASKIGETQYF
cdr3_nt: TGTGCCAGCAAGATTGGAGAGACCCAGTACTTC
v_call: TRBV12-3/TRBV12-4
d_call: NA
clone_size: NA
j_call: TRBJ2-5

cdr3_aa: CASSLGLKAGEQYF
cdr3_nt: TGTGCCAGCAGCTTGGGACTGAAGGCGGGCGAGCAGTACTTC
v_call: TRBV5-6
d_call: NA
clone_size: NA
j_call: TRBJ2-7

cdr3_aa: CASSYGTEVYEQYF
cdr3_nt: TGTGCCAGCAGTTACGGGACAGAGGTCTACGAGCAGTACTTC
v_call: TRBV6-2/TRBV6-3
d_call: TRBD1
clone_size: few
j_call: TRBJ2-7

cdr3_aa: CASSWGGIYEQYF
cdr3_nt: TGTGCCAGCAGTTGGGGAGGTATCTACGAGCAGTACTTC
v_call: TRBV12-3/TRBV12-4
d_call: NA
clone_size: few
j_call: TRBJ2-7

cdr3_aa: CASGTGTAFF
cdr3_nt: TGTGCCAGTGGGACCGGGACGGCTTTCTTT
v_call: TRBV6-6
d_call: NA
clone_size: NA
j_call: TRBJ1-1

cdr3_aa: CASSLNRQYEQYF
cdr3_nt: TGTGCCAGCAGCTTAAACAGACAGTACGAGCAGTACTTC
v_call: TRBV7-2
d_call: NA
clone_size: few
j_call: TRBJ2-7

cdr3_aa: CASRLAVEVSGANVLTF
cdr3_nt: TGCGCCAGCAGATTGGCAGTTGAGGTATCTGGGGCCAACGTCCTGACTTTC
v_call: TRBV5-1
d_call: NA
clone_size: few
j_call: TRBJ2-6

cdr3_aa: CASSILQLYEQYF
cdr3_nt: TGTGCCAGCAGCATACTCCAGCTTTACGAGCAGTACTTC
v_call: TRBV7-2
d_call: NA
clone_size: few
j_call: TRBJ2-7

cdr3_aa: CASKTSWTVNTEAFF
cdr3_nt: TGCGCCAGCAAGACCTCGTGGACGGTGAACACTGAAGCTTTCTTT
v_call: TRBV5-1
d_call: NA
clone_size: many
j_call: TRBJ1-1

cdr3_aa: CSAPGGVNYGYTF
cdr3_nt: TGCAGCGCCCCGGGGGGGGTTAACTATGGCTACACCTTC
v_call: TRBV29-1
d_call: NA
clone_size: NA
j_call: TRBJ1-2

cdr3_aa: CASSPGMDSPLHF
cdr3_nt: TGTGCCAGCTCACCAGGGATGGATTCACCCCTCCACTTT
v_call: TRBV18
d_call: NA
clone_size: few
j_call: TRBJ1-6

cdr3_aa: CASSGTGGLISGNTIYF
cdr3_nt: TGTGCCAGCAGCGGGACAGGGGGCCTTATCTCTGGAAACACCATATATTTT
v_call: TRBV9
d_call: TRBD1
clone_size: NA
j_call: TRBJ1-3

cdr3_aa: CASSLDSGRASDEQFF
cdr3_nt: TGTGCCAGCAGCTTAGATAGCGGGAGGGCCAGCGATGAGCAGTTCTTC
v_call: TRBV7-2
d_call: TRBD2
clone_size: many
j_call: TRBJ2-1

cdr3_aa: CASRAGYPYEQYF
cdr3_nt: TGTGCCAGCAGGGCAGGGTACCCCTACGAGCAGTACTTC
v_call: TRBV12-3/TRBV12-4
d_call: NA
clone_size: many
j_call: TRBJ2-7

cdr3_aa: CASSTGTGNTDTQYF
cdr3_nt: TGTGCCAGCTCAACCGGGACAGGGAACACAGATACGCAGTATTTT
v_call: TRBV18
d_call: TRBD1
clone_size: NA
j_call: TRBJ2-3

cdr3_aa: CASSPPLAGGGDTQYF
cdr3_nt: TGTGCCAGCAGCCCACCCCTAGCGGGAGGCGGAGATACGCAGTATTTT
v_call: TRBV6-2/TRBV6-3
d_call: TRBD2
clone_size: NA
j_call: TRBJ2-3

cdr3_aa: CASSQRTVTGELFF
cdr3_nt: TGTGCCAGCTCACAAAGAACAGTCACCGGGGAGCTGTTTTTT
v_call: TRBV18
d_call: NA
clone_size: once
j_call: TRBJ2-2

cdr3_aa: CASTRQGITDTQYF
cdr3_nt: TGTGCCAGCACCCGACAGGGGATCACAGATACGCAGTATTTT
v_call: TRBV2
d_call: TRBD1
clone_size: NA
j_call: TRBJ2-3

cdr3_aa: CASRPGQSSGNTIYF
cdr3_nt: TGTGCCAGCAGGCCCGGACAGAGCTCTGGAAACACCATATATTTT
v_call: TRBV12-3/TRBV12-4
d_call: NA
clone_size: many
j_call: TRBJ1-3

cdr3_aa: CASSSSGENTGELFF
cdr3_nt: TGCGCCAGCAGCTCGAGCGGGGAGAACACCGGGGAGCTGTTTTTT
v_call: TRBV5-1
d_call: TRBD2
clone_size: once
j_call: TRBJ2-2

cdr3_aa: CASSPWAGGNQPQHF
cdr3_nt: TGTGCCAGTAGCCCATGGGCCGGTGGCAATCAGCCCCAGCATTTT
v_call: TRBV19
d_call: NA
clone_size: many
j_call: TRBJ1-5

cdr3_aa: CSARGLGTGYTEAFF
cdr3_nt: TGCAGTGCTAGAGGTCTTGGGACAGGGTATACTGAAGCTTTCTTT
v_call: TRBV20-1
d_call: TRBD1
clone_size: few
j_call: TRBJ1-1

cdr3_aa: CASSSGHSQETQYF
cdr3_nt: TGTGCCAGCAGCTCAGGACACAGCCAAGAGACCCAGTACTTC
v_call: TRBV2
d_call: NA
clone_size: many
j_call: TRBJ2-5

cdr3_aa: CASRFLAGGYNEQFF
cdr3_nt: TGTGCCAGCAGATTCCTAGCGGGGGGCTACAATGAGCAGTTCTTC
v_call: TRBV12-3/TRBV12-4
d_call: TRBD2
clone_size: NA
j_call: TRBJ2-1

cdr3_aa: CSATGLAGGPSSYEQYF
cdr3_nt: TGCAGTGCGACAGGGCTAGCGGGAGGGCCGAGCTCCTACGAGCAGTACTTC
v_call: TRBV20-1
d_call: TRBD2
clone_size: few
j_call: TRBJ2-7

cdr3_aa: CASSFTSGGTGELFF
cdr3_nt: TGTGCCAGCAGCTTTACTAGCGGAGGCACCGGGGAGCTGTTTTTT
v_call: TRBV7-2
d_call: TRBD2
clone_size: few
j_call: TRBJ2-2

cdr3_aa: CASSARGTGEQYF
cdr3_nt: TGTGCCAGCAGCGCTCGGGGGACGGGGGAGCAGTACTTC
v_call: TRBV9
d_call: NA
clone_size: few
j_call: TRBJ2-7

cdr3_aa: CASSQDTGLLSYEQYF
cdr3_nt: TGCGCCAGCAGCCAAGACACGGGACTGCTCTCCTACGAGCAGTACTTC
v_call: TRBV4-3
d_call: NA
clone_size: many
j_call: TRBJ2-7

cdr3_aa: CASSYFKNTEAFF
cdr3_nt: TGTGCCAGCAGTTATTTTAAGAACACTGAAGCTTTCTTT
v_call: TRBV6-2/TRBV6-3
d_call: NA
clone_size: few
j_call: TRBJ1-1

cdr3_aa: CASSLRRGYEQYF
cdr3_nt: TGTGCCAGCAGCTTACGGCGGGGTTACGAGCAGTACTTC
v_call: TRBV7-2
d_call: NA
clone_size: few
j_call: TRBJ2-7

cdr3_aa: CATSDTSRPRTGRETQCF
cdr3_nt: TGTGCCACCAGTGATACCTCAAGACCTCGGACAGGGAGAGAGACCCAGTGCTTC
v_call: TRBV24-1
d_call: TRBD1
clone_size: NA
j_call: TRBJ2-5

cdr3_aa: CSARDIGQVSGANVLTF
cdr3_nt: TGCAGTGCTAGAGATATAGGACAGGTCTCTGGGGCCAACGTCCTGACTTTC
v_call: TRBV20-1
d_call: TRBD1
clone_size: few
j_call: TRBJ2-6

cdr3_aa: CARMRRAGGPGGANVLTF
cdr3_nt: TGTGCCAGAATGAGAAGAGCGGGAGGGCCAGGTGGGGCCAACGTCCTGACTTTC
v_call: TRBV6-2/TRBV6-3
d_call: TRBD2
clone_size: NA
j_call: TRBJ2-6